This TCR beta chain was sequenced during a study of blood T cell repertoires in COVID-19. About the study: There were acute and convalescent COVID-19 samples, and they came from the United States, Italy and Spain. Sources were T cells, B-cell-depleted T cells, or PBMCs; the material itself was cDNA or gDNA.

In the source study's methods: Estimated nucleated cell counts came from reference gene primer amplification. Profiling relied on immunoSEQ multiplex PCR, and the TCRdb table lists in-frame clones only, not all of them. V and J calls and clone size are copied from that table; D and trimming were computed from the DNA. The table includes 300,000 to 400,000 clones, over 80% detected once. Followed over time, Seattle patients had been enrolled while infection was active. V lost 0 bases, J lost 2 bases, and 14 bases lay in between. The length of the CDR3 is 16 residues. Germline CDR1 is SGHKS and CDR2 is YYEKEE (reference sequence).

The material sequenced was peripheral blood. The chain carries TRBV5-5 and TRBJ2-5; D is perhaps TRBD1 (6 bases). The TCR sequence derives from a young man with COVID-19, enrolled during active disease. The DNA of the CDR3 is TGTGCCAGCAGCTTGGCCATACAGGGCGGTCAAGAGACCCAGTACTTC. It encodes CASSLAIQGGQETQYF. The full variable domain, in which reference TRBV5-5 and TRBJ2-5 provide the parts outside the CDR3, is DAGVTQSPTHLIKTRGQQVTLRCSPISGHKSVSWYQQVLGQGPQFIFQYYEKEERGRGNFPDRFSARQFPNYSSELNVNALLLGDSALYLCASSLAIQGGQETQYFGPGTRLLVL.